Following are 8 T cell receptor beta chains from one sample sequenced in a study of neurological immune-mediated disorders. TCRdb processed the 5' RACE reads anew with MiXCR; each CDR3 protein has one entry. The table includes some 55,000 distinct CDR3 sequences, roughly 8% detected once. Noted time point: longitudinal time-point 3. Sequencing used PBMCs. These TCRs come from a woman between 40 and 50 years old in good health.

This clonotype was seen at least ten times. V gene TRBV5-1 combines with J gene TRBJ2-7, with D maybe TRBD1 (5 bases). The CDR3 is 14 amino acids. V was shortened by 5 bases and J by 2 bases, with 14 bases between the two germline ends. The germline V gene encodes CDR1 SGHRS and CDR2 YFSETQ. For the CDR3, the DNA is TGCGCCAGCAGAATCCATGACAGAGCCTACGAGCAGTACTTC. It codes for CASRIHDRAYEQYF.

This clonotype appeared many times. The chain combines TRBV7-9 with TRBJ2-7, with a tentative D call TRBD1 (5 bases). This CDR3 comprises 14 residues. Germline lookup yields CDR1 SEHNR and CDR2 FQNEAQ (reference sequence). Trimming shortened V by 5 bases and J by 2 bases, and 13 bases separated the two germline ends. The DNA for the CDR3 is TGTGCCAGCAGCCCCCCCGCAGGGACCTACGAGCAGTACTTC. Translating gives CASSPPAGTYEQYF. The full variable domain, completed using reference TRBV7-9 and TRBJ2-7, is DTGVSQNPRHKITKRGQNVTFRCDPISEHNRLYWYRQTLGQGPEFLTYFQNEAQLEKSRLLSDRFSAERPKGSFSTLEIQRTEQGDSAMYLCASSPPAGTYEQYFGPGTRLTVT.

This clonotype was counted at least ten times. The V and J genes are TRBV20-1 and TRBJ2-3; 8 nucleotides align to TRBD2. Germline V lookup: CDR1 DFQATT, CDR2 SNEGSKA (reference sequence). V lost 0 bases and J lost 4; bases outside the gene matches: 12. There are 17 residues in the CDR3. CDR3 coding DNA: TGCAGTGCTAGAGACGGCGGACTAGCCACTATAGCAGATACGCAGTATTTT. It codes for CSARDGGLATIADTQYF.

Many counts were recorded for this clonotype. This sequence joins TRBV20-1 and TRBJ2-3; D could derive from TRBD1 or TRBD2 (6 bases each). Germline V gene sequence: CDR1 DFQATT, CDR2 SNEGSKA (reference sequence). The germline V and J ends were trimmed by 2 bases and 7 bases, with 22 bases remaining between them. The CDR3 runs to 16 residues. As DNA, the CDR3 is TGCAGTGCTAGACCGAGGGGGGCTAGACCTCTCCATACGCAGTATTTT. Amino acids: CSARPRGARPLHTQYF.

This clonotype has at least ten counts. CDR3 in DNA: TGTGCCAGCAGCGTGCTGGACAGGGGGACCACTGAAGCTTTCTTT. It encodes CASSVLDRGTTEAFF. This sequence joins TRBV7-8 and TRBJ1-1; 10 bases agree with TRBD1. V lost 5 bases, J lost 4 bases, and 7 bases stayed unmatched. This CDR3 has 15 residues. The V gene's germline CDR1 is SGHVS and CDR2 FQNEAQ.

In its sample, this clonotype was seen a few times. CDR3 nucleotide sequence: TGTGCCAGCAGTGAATTTGGCAGGGGGCAAGAAGATACGCAGTATTTT. Amino acid sequence: CASSEFGRGQEDTQYF. The chain has TRBV25-1 and TRBJ2-3, with 8 bases fitting TRBD1. Germline-derived CDR1 and CDR2 are MGHDK and SYGVNS. After removal of 1 base from V and 5 bases from J, the junction contained 8 bases not matched to a gene. The CDR3 has 16 residues.

Here the CDR3 reads CSARPPGQGRDEQFF. The CDR3 coding sequence is TGCAGTGCTAGGCCCCCAGGACAGGGGCGCGATGAGCAGTTCTTC. J is TRBJ2-1 and V is TRBV20-1, with TRBD1 matching 9 bases. The germline V gene has CDR1 DFQATT and CDR2 SNEGSKA (reference sequence). There are 15 residues in the CDR3. The V gene end was trimmed by 3 bases and the J gene end by 8 bases; junction bases not matched to a gene: 11.

This chain uses TRBV29-1 with TRBJ2-5; D is undetermined. V was pared by 4 bases and J by 5 bases, with 5 bases between. The CDR3 has 10 amino acids. CDR1 SQVTM and CDR2 ANQGSEA come from the germline V gene. The CDR3 DNA is TGCAGCGTTGTGTTGGAGACCCAGTACTTC. Translating gives CSVVLETQYF.